What follows are 13 T cell receptor beta chains derived from one specimen sequenced in a study of shared clonotypes between healthy human individuals. TCRdb's table, derived via immunoSEQ multiplex PCR, lists solely in-frame clones and lacks some. The sample includes 1,400,000 or so clones, approximately 98.5% of them seen just once. Input material: naive CD4+ T cells sorted from blood. This sample's subset: CD45RA+ positively selected. The receptors were gathered from a man aged 25-40 years in good health.

J is TRBJ2-7 and V is TRBV6-5, with 10 positions matching TRBD1. The germline CDR1 and CDR2 sequences are MNHEY and SVGAGI. The V segment lost 6 bases and the J segment 3 bases; nucleotides outside the gene matches: 5. This CDR3 has 14 residues. CDR3 sequence (DNA): TGTGCCAGCAGCCAGGGACAGGGGTACTACGAGCAGTACTTC. Its protein is CASSQGQGYYEQYF.

The J gene is TRBJ2-1, the V gene TRBV10-3, with 8 nucleotides matching TRBD1. V shed 6 bases and J 6 bases; nucleotides not matched to a gene: 13. Germline V gene sequence: CDR1 ENHRY, CDR2 SYGVKD. This CDR3 is built from 16 residues. In DNA, the CDR3 is TGTGCCATCAGAGGACCTACAGGGGGACGAACCAATGAGCAGTTCTTC. This codes for CAIRGPTGGRTNEQFF.

V gene TRBV5-1 combines with J gene TRBJ1-4; D is undetermined. The ends were cut back, 0 bases at V and 5 bases at J, with 11 bases in the middle. The CDR3 extends over 15 amino acids. The V gene's germline CDR1 is SGHRS and CDR2 YFSETQ. This chain's CDR3 is CASSLDGLPNEKLFF. As DNA, the CDR3 is TGCGCCAGCAGCTTGGATGGACTCCCGAATGAAAAACTGTTTTTT.

Remarks on this clone: Other DNA sequences within the sample encode an identical CDR3. The chain has TRBV5-1 and TRBJ2-3; D may be TRBD2 (5 bases). CDR1 SGHRS and CDR2 YFSETQ come from the germline V gene. V was trimmed by 0 bases and J by 0 bases, leaving 8 bases between them. The CDR3 runs to 15 residues. CDR3 DNA sequence: TGCGCCAGCAGCTTGGGACGGGGAAGCACAGATACGCAGTATTTT. As protein: CASSLGRGSTDTQYF.

This clone turned up a few times. The chain employs TRBV18 and TRBJ1-1; D gene ambiguous. CDR1 is KGHSH and CDR2 is LQKENI in the germline V gene. V gave up 4 bases and J gave up 1 base, with 7 bases separating them. The CDR3 is 13 residues long. CDR3 in amino acids: CASSRRQNTEAFF. As DNA, the CDR3 is TGTGCCAGCTCACGAAGACAGAACACTGAAGCTTTCTTT.

The CDR3 region is CASSLEREDTIYF. CDR3 sequence (DNA): TGTGCCAGCAGCTTAGAGAGGGAGGACACCATATATTTT. The rearrangement joins TRBV11-2 to TRBJ1-3; D remains ambiguous. CDR3 length: 13 residues. The ends were cut back, 0 bases at V and 8 bases at J, with 8 bases in the middle. Germline lookup yields CDR1 SGHAT and CDR2 FQNNGV. Full variable domain (missing parts from reference TRBV11-2 and TRBJ1-3): EAGVAQSPRYKIIEKRQSVAFWCNPISGHATLYWYQQILGQGPKLLIQFQNNGVVDDSQLPKDRFSAERLKGVDSTLKIQPAKLEDSAVYLCASSLEREDTIYFGEGSWLTVV.

As regards this clone: Different DNA sequences within this sample yield the same CDR3. This chain links TRBV20-1 with TRBJ2-1; D is unclear. Germline V gene sequence: CDR1 DFQATT, CDR2 SNEGSKA (reference sequence). V was pared by 2 bases and J by 3 bases, with 2 bases between. This CDR3 region has 11 residues. The CDR3 protein is CSARNYNEQFF. Here the CDR3 DNA reads TGCAGTGCTAGAAACTACAATGAGCAGTTCTTC.

This rearrangement joins TRBV15 to TRBJ1-2; 8 positions match TRBD1. This CDR3 is 19 amino acids long. The trim removed 2 bases at V and 2 bases at J, leaving 16 bases unmatched. The germline V gene has CDR1 LNHNV and CDR2 YYDKDF (reference sequence). CDR3 nucleotides: TGTGCCACCAGCAGAAACACCGGGACAGGAAGACTAACGAACTATGGCTACACCTTC. Amino acid sequence: CATSRNTGTGRLTNYGYTF.

This chain links TRBV25-1 with TRBJ2-5; D is perhaps TRBD1 (5 bases). The CDR3 totals 13 residues. V lost 3 bases, J lost 4 bases, and 9 bases lay in between. Germline V gene lookup returns CDR1 MGHDK and CDR2 SYGVNS. CDR3 region: CASSDRVIETQYF. In DNA form, the CDR3 reads TGTGCCAGCAGTGACAGGGTAATAGAGACCCAGTACTTC.

The chain recombines TRBV9 with TRBJ2-1; 9 bases match TRBD2. Germline loops: CDR1 SGDLS, CDR2 YYNGEE. J lost 0 bases, V lost 4 bases, and 11 bases had no gene match. CDR3 length equals 18 residues. In DNA form, the CDR3 reads TGTGCCAGCAGCCCCCGACTGAGTAGCGGGAGCTCCTACAATGAGCAGTTCTTC. It is translated as CASSPRLSSGSSYNEQFF. Combining the CDR3 with reference TRBV9 and TRBJ2-1 gives the whole variable domain DSGVTQTPKHLITATGQRVTLRCSPRSGDLSVYWYQQSLDQGLQFLIQYYNGEERAKGNILERFSAQQFPDLHSELNLSSLELGDSALYFCASSPRLSSGSSYNEQFFGPGTRLTVL.

CDR3 residues: CASSVGDRGGSDTQYF. CDR3 bases: TGTGCCAGCAGCGTAGGGGACAGGGGAGGTTCAGATACGCAGTATTTT. The chain links TRBV9 to TRBJ2-3; 10 bases fit TRBD1. The CDR3 spans 16 residues. V shed 0 bases and J 4 bases; nucleotides not matched to a gene: 5. Germline-derived CDR1 and CDR2 are SGDLS and YYNGEE.

This clone was seen just once. V usage is TRBV19 and J usage is TRBJ1-2; no clear D gene. CDR3 size: 12 residues. The V end lost 1 base, the J end lost 10 bases, and 10 bases lay between the germline ends. CDR1 and CDR2 from the germline V gene are LNHDA and SQIVND (reference sequence). CDR3 DNA sequence: TGTGCCAGTAGTATAGGGGGTCTGGACTACACCTTC. Translation: CASSIGGLDYTF.

This CDR3 is CASQSPWDTQYF. CDR3 DNA sequence: TGTGCCAGTCAGAGCCCTTGGGATACGCAGTATTTT. This sequence joins TRBV19 and TRBJ2-3; D ambiguous. In germline, CDR1 is LNHDA, CDR2 SQIVND (reference sequence). The CDR3 loop spans 12 amino acids. Trimming cost V 8 bases and J 6 bases, with 12 bases left between them.